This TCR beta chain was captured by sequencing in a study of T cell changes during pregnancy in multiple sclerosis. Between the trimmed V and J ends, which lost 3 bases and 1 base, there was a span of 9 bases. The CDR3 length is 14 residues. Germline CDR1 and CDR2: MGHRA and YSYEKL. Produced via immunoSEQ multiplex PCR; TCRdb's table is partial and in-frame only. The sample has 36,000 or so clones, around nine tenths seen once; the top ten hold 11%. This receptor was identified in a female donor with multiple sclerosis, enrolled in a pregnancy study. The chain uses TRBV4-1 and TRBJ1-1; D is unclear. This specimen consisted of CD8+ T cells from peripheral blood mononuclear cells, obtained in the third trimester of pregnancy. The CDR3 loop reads CASSHLDPNTEAFF. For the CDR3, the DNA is TGCGCCAGCAGCCACTTAGATCCGAACACTGAAGCTTTCTTT.